The 11 T cell receptor beta chains presented below share a single source sample, sequenced in a study of early T cells in non-severe SARS-CoV-2 infection. Each CDR3 protein is one row after TCRdb ran MiXCR on the 5' RACE reads. The sample yields about 76,000 distinct CDR3 sequences, 10% to 12% seen once. The specimen sequenced was whole blood. Receptors were obtained from an adult who was a healthcare worker with PCR-confirmed SARS-CoV-2 infection or an uninfected control (not recorded which).

This clonotype came up many times. This chain connects TRBV7-6 to TRBJ2-1; D possibly corresponds to TRBD2 (7 bases). Trimming shortened V by 5 bases and J by 3 bases, and 17 bases separated the two germline ends. Germline V gives CDR1 SGHVS, CDR2 FNYEAQ. This CDR3 is built from 16 residues. Here the CDR3 DNA reads TGTGCCAGCAGCGTCAATCCGGGGGGCAACTACAATGAGCAGTTCTTC. Translated, it gives CASSVNPGGNYNEQFF.

This clonotype was detected many times. The genes are TRBV9 and TRBJ1-5, with D unresolved. The length of the CDR3 is 13 residues. From germline, CDR1 is SGDLS and CDR2 YYNGEE. V dropped 3 bases and J dropped 4 bases, with 8 bases sitting between them. CDR3 nucleotides: TGTGCCAGCAGCGCCACAATAAATCAGCCCCAGCATTTT. Protein sequence: CASSATINQPQHF.

This clonotype was seen ten or more times. V is TRBV7-9 and J is TRBJ1-1; 7 nucleotides match TRBD1. Germline V gives CDR1 SEHNR, CDR2 FQNEAQ (reference sequence). Trimming cost V 3 bases and J 0 bases; bases outside gene matches: 10. This CDR3 has 17 amino acids. The CDR3 protein is CASSFPLQGSMNTEAFF. The DNA for the CDR3 is TGTGCCAGCAGCTTCCCTCTACAGGGGAGCATGAACACTGAAGCTTTCTTT.

The table lists this clonotype with many counts. The rearrangement joins TRBV11-2 to TRBJ2-3; 10 bases line up with TRBD2. The germline CDR1 and CDR2 sequences are SGHAT and FQNNGV. Germline trimming cut 5 bases from V and 2 bases from J; bases unmatched to any gene: 7. CDR3 length: 16 residues. The CDR3 protein is CASSNSGGAVTDTQYF. In DNA, the CDR3 is TGTGCCAGCAGCAACAGCGGGGGGGCTGTCACAGATACGCAGTATTTT.

This clonotype has a count of ten or more. This rearrangement joins TRBV6-6 to TRBJ1-6, with a tentative D call TRBD1 (5 bases). CDR1 and CDR2 from the germline V gene are MNHNY and SVGAGI (reference sequence). This CDR3 region has 14 residues. The V end lost 10 bases, the J end lost 9 bases, and 19 bases lay between the germline ends. The CDR3 loop reads CATHLGAGSSPLHF. CDR3 bases: TGTGCCACCCACCTAGGGGCCGGGTCTTCACCCCTCCACTTT.

In this sample, this clonotype turned up many times. The V call is TRBV12-3 or TRBV12-4, the J call TRBJ1-3; unclear D gene. Deletions cut 3 bases from V and 8 bases from J, with 11 bases between. The CDR3 has 13 residues. DNA for the CDR3: TGTGCCAGCAGTTTTAATCAGAGGGACACCATATATTTT. Its translation: CASSFNQRDTIYF.

This clonotype was seen at least ten times. The chain has TRBV7-9 and TRBJ2-7; 8 bases agree with TRBD1. Germline values: CDR1 SEHNR, CDR2 FQNEAQ (reference sequence). V was clipped by 5 bases and J by 3 bases; unmatched bases: 9. The CDR3 has 15 amino acids. In DNA, the CDR3 is TGTGCCAGCAGCCCCGGACAGGGTATATACTACGAGCAGTACTTC. Its protein product is CASSPGQGIYYEQYF.

V and J are TRBV20-1 and TRBJ1-5; D gene unclear. Looked up from germline, CDR1 is DFQATT and CDR2 is SNEGSKA (reference sequence). The CDR3 has 15 residues. The ends were cut back, 0 bases at V and 0 bases at J, with 9 bases in the middle. CDR3 loop: CSARDRRYSNQPQHF. CDR3 DNA sequence: TGCAGTGCTAGAGATCGTCGGTATAGCAATCAGCCCCAGCATTTT.

This clonotype was picked up one time. The rearrangement joins TRBV6-2 or TRBV6-3 to TRBJ2-7; no reliable D call. In germline, CDR1 is MNHEY, CDR2 SVGEGT. The ends were cut back, 8 bases at V and 3 bases at J, with 14 bases in the middle. This CDR3 has 13 residues. The CDR3 DNA follows: TGTGCCAGCTCTAATGGTGGGAACTACGAGCAGTACTTC. Protein product: CASSNGGNYEQYF.

This rearrangement joins TRBV7-3 to TRBJ1-1; TRBD1 matches 10 bases. The CDR3 is made up of 13 amino acids. CDR1 and CDR2 from the germline V gene are SGHTA and FQGTGA. V trimming: 4 bases; J trimming: 4 bases; junction bases outside the gene matches: 0. The CDR3 is CASSWTGGTEAFF. Here the CDR3 DNA reads TGTGCCAGCAGCTGGACAGGGGGCACTGAAGCTTTCTTT.

A few counts support this clonotype. The chain is built from TRBV7-8 and TRBJ2-1; 10 positions match TRBD2. This CDR3 is 15 amino acids long. V lost 4 bases to trimming and J lost 9 bases; unmatched junction nucleotides: 9. The germline CDR1 and CDR2 sequences are SGHVS and FQNEAQ. The CDR3, as DNA: TGTGCCAGCAGCTACAGCGGGGGGGCCCAGACTGAGCAGTTCTTC. Encoded protein: CASSYSGGAQTEQFF.